The 23 T cell receptor beta chains presented below share a single source sample, sequenced in a study of cytomegalovirus exposure and HLA in healthy donors. Vbeta (60) and Jbeta (13) primers were used in the PCR. The repertoire was sequenced with immunoSEQ multiplex PCR; TCRdb's copy has only in-frame clones and lacks some. The sample holds under 200,000 clones, roughly 80% seen once. The sequenced sample consisted of PBMCs. The source of these receptors is a woman between 50 and 59 years old in good health and CMV-seropositive.

This clone was seen repeatedly, ten times or more. J is TRBJ1-1 and V is TRBV4-2; 7 nucleotides agree with TRBD1. Germline V lookup: CDR1 LGHNA, CDR2 YNFKEQ. The CDR3 covers 12 residues. The J segment lost 8 bases and the V segment lost 2 bases, leaving 2 bases of the junction unmatched. CDR3 protein: CASSQNRGEAFF. CDR3 DNA: TGTGCCAGCAGCCAAAACAGGGGAGAAGCTTTCTTT.

This chain uses TRBV9 with TRBJ2-1; TRBD2 might be the D (5 bases). This CDR3 is built from 15 residues. Trimming removed 2 bases from V and 7 bases from J, with 16 bases in between. CDR1 is SGDLS, CDR2 YYNGEE, per germline. CDR3 loop: CASSVGLDPGNEQFF. In DNA form, the CDR3 reads TGTGCCAGCAGCGTCGGACTTGACCCGGGGAATGAGCAGTTCTTC.

A remark on this clone: Other DNA sequences of this sample code for an identical CDR3. This chain links TRBV5-1 with TRBJ2-5, with a possible D match to TRBD2 (6 bases). The CDR3 has 14 amino acids. V gave up 0 bases and J gave up 2 bases, with 8 bases separating them. Germline V CDR1 and CDR2: SGHRS, YFSETQ. This CDR3 is CASSLGAGQETQYF. As DNA, the CDR3 is TGCGCCAGCAGCTTGGGCGCGGGACAAGAGACCCAGTACTTC. The complete variable domain, with remaining parts taken from reference TRBV5-1 and TRBJ2-5, reads KAGVTQTPRYLIKTRGQQVTLSCSPISGHRSVSWYQQTPGQGLQFLFEYFSETQRNKGNFPGRFSGRQFSNSRSEMNVSTLELGDSALYLCASSLGAGQETQYFGPGTRLLVL.

The sample holds a few counts of this clone. This chain uses TRBV7-3 with TRBJ2-1, with TRBD1 matching over 8 bases. Germline V gene lookup returns CDR1 SGHTA and CDR2 FQGTGA. The CDR3 consists of 13 residues. The ends lost 4 bases at V and 6 bases at J; junction bases unmatched: 2. The CDR3 sequence is CASSSTGANEQFF. The CDR3 DNA reads TGTGCCAGCAGCTCGACAGGGGCCAATGAGCAGTTCTTC.

This chain links TRBV7-2 with TRBJ2-1; 11 nucleotides line up with TRBD2. V shed 4 bases, J shed 8 bases, and the junction held 10 bases outside the gene matches. CDR3 length equals 16 residues. Germline CDR1 reads SGHTA; CDR2 reads FQGNSA. The CDR3 region is CASSSTSGADGYEQFF. In DNA, the CDR3 is TGTGCCAGCAGCTCGACTAGCGGGGCAGATGGTTATGAGCAGTTCTTC. Variable domain in full (rest from reference TRBV7-2 and TRBJ2-1): GAGVSQSPSNKVTEKGKDVELRCDPISGHTALYWYRQSLGQGLEFLIYFQGNSAPDKSGLPSDRFSAERTGGSVSTLTIQRTQQEDSAVYLCASSSTSGADGYEQFFGPGTRLTVL.

V usage is TRBV4-1 and J usage is TRBJ2-7, with TRBD1 matching over 8 bases. CDR1 and CDR2 (germline): MGHRA, YSYEKL. The V gene end was trimmed by 1 base and the J gene end by 2 bases; junction bases not matched to a gene: 1. This CDR3 comprises 14 residues. As DNA, the CDR3 is TGCGCCAGCAGCCAAGTCAGGGGGCCCTACGAGCAGTACTTC. This gives the protein CASSQVRGPYEQYF.

The chain uses TRBV7-2 and TRBJ1-4; D is undetermined. CDR1 is SGHTA, CDR2 FQGNSA, per germline. Trimming pared 6 bases from V and 8 bases from J, leaving 10 bases between. CDR3 size: 12 residues. Here the CDR3 reads CASSRPREKLFF. In DNA form, the CDR3 reads TGTGCCAGCAGTCGCCCCCGGGAAAAACTGTTTTTT. Supplemented by reference TRBV7-2 and TRBJ1-4, the full variable domain reads GAGVSQSPSNKVTEKGKDVELRCDPISGHTALYWYRQSLGQGLEFLIYFQGNSAPDKSGLPSDRFSAERTGGSVSTLTIQRTQQEDSAVYLCASSRPREKLFFGSGTQLSVL.

V and J are TRBV6-6 and TRBJ2-7; TRBD2 might be the D (6 bases). This CDR3 contains 13 residues. Germline loops: CDR1 MNHNY, CDR2 SVGAGI (reference sequence). The V and J ends lost 4 bases and 0 bases respectively, with 7 bases between them. The CDR3 spells CASSSRDSYEQYF. Here the CDR3 DNA reads TGTGCCAGCAGTTCGCGGGACTCCTACGAGCAGTACTTC.

The chain recombines TRBV29-1 with TRBJ1-1; TRBD1 is a possible D gene (6 bases). Looked up from germline, CDR1 is SQVTM and CDR2 is ANQGSEA. Between the trimmed V and J ends, which lost 5 bases and 1 base, there was a span of 11 bases. This CDR3 has 13 residues. This chain's CDR3 is CSVLRTENTEAFF. CDR3 DNA: TGCAGCGTTCTAAGGACAGAGAACACTGAAGCTTTCTTT.

This clone was picked up a small number of times. V and J are TRBV9 and TRBJ2-2, with 13 bases aligning to TRBD2. From germline, CDR1 is SGDLS and CDR2 YYNGEE. Losses at the gene ends were 4 bases for V and 1 base for J; bases not matched to a gene: 1. CDR3 length equals 16 residues. The CDR3 coding sequence is TGTGCCAGCAGCCGGACTAGCGGGGGGAACACCGGGGAGCTGTTTTTT. Encoded protein: CASSRTSGGNTGELFF.

The chain employs TRBV7-9 and TRBJ2-2, with 7 bases fitting TRBD1. CDR1 SEHNR and CDR2 FQNEAQ come from the germline V gene (reference sequence). The junction had 10 bases not matched to a gene; V was cut back by 6 bases and J by 6 bases. This CDR3 region has 15 residues. This CDR3 reads CASREQGTVAGELFF. The CDR3, as DNA: TGTGCCAGCAGGGAACAGGGGACCGTCGCCGGGGAGCTGTTTTTT.

This clone was found once. The gene calls are TRBV18 and TRBJ1-2, with 7 nucleotides matching TRBD1. The CDR3 spans 18 residues. Germline lookup yields CDR1 KGHSH and CDR2 LQKENI. J gave up 0 bases and V 3 bases, and 13 bases lay outside the gene matches. The CDR3 loop is CASSPKPLMTGTNYGYTF. Written as DNA, the CDR3 is TGTGCCAGCTCACCTAAACCACTGATGACAGGGACTAACTATGGCTACACCTTC.

V is TRBV30 and J is TRBJ1-4; D is unresolved. CDR3 size: 15 residues. The germline gives CDR1 GTSNPN, CDR2 SVGIG (reference sequence). V was pared by 8 bases and J by 2 bases, with 18 bases between. The CDR3 reads CAPLIGVGTNEKLFF. DNA for the CDR3: TGTGCCCCCCTTATCGGGGTGGGTACTAATGAAAAACTGTTTTTT.

V gene TRBV7-2 combines with J gene TRBJ1-4, with a possible D match to TRBD1 (6 bases). Trimming shortened V by 1 base and J by 14 bases, and 14 bases separated the two germline ends. From germline, CDR1 is SGHTA and CDR2 FQGNSA. The CDR3 covers 13 residues. The CDR3 bases are TGTGCCAGCAGCTTAGTGACCGGACAGAGTCTGTTTTTT. This encodes CASSLVTGQSLFF.

The rearrangement links TRBV19 to TRBJ2-5; D not resolved. Germline CDR1 reads LNHDA; CDR2 reads SQIVND (reference sequence). The CDR3 runs 16 residues. V lost 3 bases and J 7 bases, leaving 21 bases between the germline ends. CDR3 protein: CASSIEGWAMFGTQYF. Here the CDR3 DNA reads TGTGCCAGTAGTATTGAAGGTTGGGCCATGTTTGGGACCCAGTACTTC.

This sequence joins TRBV4-2 and TRBJ2-5; maybe TRBD2 (7 bases). CDR1 and CDR2 (germline): LGHNA, YNFKEQ. Trimming left V 1 base short and J 4 bases short, with 13 bases between. The CDR3 totals 15 residues. CDR3 in amino acids: CASSQAARGAETQYF. The CDR3 coding sequence is TGTGCCAGCAGCCAAGCCGCCCGGGGGGCAGAGACCCAGTACTTC.

The CDR3 loop reads CASSIDRGPVNGYTF. The DNA for the CDR3 is TGTGCCAGTAGTATAGACAGGGGCCCCGTGAATGGCTACACCTTC. The chain joins TRBV19 to TRBJ1-2; tentative D call: TRBD1 (6 bases). The germline V gene has CDR1 LNHDA and CDR2 SQIVND (reference sequence). CDR3 length equals 15 residues. V lost 0 bases, J lost 6 bases, and 14 bases lay in between. The whole variable domain, filled in from reference TRBV19 and TRBJ1-2, reads DGGITQSPKYLFRKEGQNVTLSCEQNLNHDAMYWYRQDPGQGLRLIYYSQIVNDFQKGDIAEGYSVSREKKESFPLTVTSAQKNPTAFYLCASSIDRGPVNGYTFGSGTRLTVV.

The sample holds a few counts of this clone. The chain is built from TRBV4-1 and TRBJ1-1; D is uncertain. Germline lookup yields CDR1 MGHRA and CDR2 YSYEKL. The CDR3 extends over 15 amino acids. V shed 0 bases and J shed 0 bases, with 8 bases lying between them. This CDR3 reads CASSQDLGVNTEAFF. The DNA for the CDR3 is TGCGCCAGCAGCCAAGATCTCGGAGTGAACACTGAAGCTTTCTTT.

The chain couples TRBV6-5 to TRBJ2-7, with 7 nucleotides matching TRBD1. The CDR3 spans 15 residues. The germline CDR1 and CDR2 sequences are MNHEY and SVGAGI. The ends lost 2 bases at V and 5 bases at J; junction bases unmatched: 9. The CDR3 DNA sequence: TGTGCCAGCAGTTACGCGCCGACAGGGCCGAACGAGCAGTACTTC. This encodes CASSYAPTGPNEQYF.

This clone was found once. This chain joins TRBV6-5 and TRBJ2-7, with 7 bases lining up with TRBD1. The germline CDR1 and CDR2 sequences are MNHEY and SVGAGI. V shed 10 bases and J 1 base; nucleotides not matched to a gene: 7. The CDR3 consists of 13 residues. The CDR3 DNA sequence: TGTGCCACCGGACAGGAGGCATCCTACGAGCAGTACTTC. As protein: CATGQEASYEQYF.

This clone was counted only a few times. CDR3 bases: TGTGCCAGCAGTGAAGAAGGGACAGGGAGTGAAAAACTGTTTTTT. It codes for CASSEEGTGSEKLFF. The J gene is TRBJ1-4, the V gene TRBV6-1; TRBD1 aligns across 9 bases. The ends lost 1 base at V and 7 bases at J; junction bases unmatched: 4. The CDR3 covers 15 residues. Germline V lookup: CDR1 MNHNS, CDR2 SASEGT.

This clone has a single count. CDR3 amino acids: CASRPLGKASSGNTIYF. CDR3 nucleotide sequence: TGTGCCAGCAGACCCCTCGGGAAGGCGAGCTCTGGAAACACCATATATTTT. The chain couples TRBV2 to TRBJ1-3; D gene uncertain. This CDR3 contains 17 residues. The V end lost 6 bases, the J end lost 0 bases, and 18 bases lay between the germline ends. Germline CDR1 reads SNHLY; CDR2 reads FYNNEI.

The chain is built from TRBV7-2 and TRBJ1-6; 8 bases are a match to TRBD1. V was clipped by 4 bases and J by 9 bases; unmatched bases: 5. Germline CDR1 SGHTA, CDR2 FQGNSA. The CDR3 has 14 residues. The CDR3: CASSSDRVGSPLHF. DNA of the CDR3: TGTGCCAGCAGCTCGGACAGGGTTGGTTCACCCCTCCACTTT. Complete variable domain (other parts from reference TRBV7-2 and TRBJ1-6): GAGVSQSPSNKVTEKGKDVELRCDPISGHTALYWYRQSLGQGLEFLIYFQGNSAPDKSGLPSDRFSAERTGGSVSTLTIQRTQQEDSAVYLCASSSDRVGSPLHFGNGTRLTVT.